This is a list of T cell receptor beta chains from one sample in a study of molecular identifiers for immune sequencing clone quantification. Via MiXCR, TCRdb re-called the PCR reads, giving one row per CDR3 protein. The sample contains 97,000 or so distinct CDR3 sequences, roughly 26% of which appear only once. Sequencing used naive CD8+ T cells from blood, with Jurkat cell RNA spiked in. The receptors come from a human donor in good health. Some libraries in this study had Jurkat cell RNA spiked in. Both conserved end residues are part of each CDR3. The order of the fields is J gene, D gene, V gene, clone size, CDR3 DNA, CDR3 protein. D genes are given only for firm matches. Clone size is stated in some rows and not others, as once, few, many or a class when expanded.

j_gene: TRBJ1-2
d_gene: .
v_gene: TRBV14
abundance: few
CDR3nt: TGTGCCAGCAGCCCCCTCCCCTCTTTTGACGGCGAAGTGGATGGCTACACCTTC
CDR3aa: CASSPLPSFDGEVDGYTF

j_gene: TRBJ2-3
d_gene: .
v_gene: TRBV4-1
abundance: many
CDR3nt: TGCGCCAGCAGCCAAGGGAGTAACACAGATACGCAGTATTTT
CDR3aa: CASSQGSNTDTQYF

j_gene: TRBJ1-1
d_gene: TRBD1
v_gene: TRBV5-4
abundance: few
CDR3nt: TGTGCCAGCAGCTTGACAGGGGGCACTAACGCTTTCTTT
CDR3aa: CASSLTGGTNAFF

j_gene: TRBJ2-5
d_gene: TRBD2
v_gene: TRBV7-8
abundance: few
CDR3nt: TGTGCCAGCAGCTTAGCGGGGGGGATTCAAGAGACCCAGTACTTC
CDR3aa: CASSLAGGIQETQYF

j_gene: TRBJ2-2
d_gene: .
v_gene: TRBV28
abundance: .
CDR3nt: TGTGCCAGCAGTTTATGGTCCGAGACCGGGGAGCTGTTTTTT
CDR3aa: CASSLWSETGELFF

j_gene: TRBJ2-4
d_gene: .
v_gene: TRBV4-1
abundance: .
CDR3nt: TGCGCCAGCAGCCAAGATAGGAGATGGGCCAAAAGCATTCAGTACTTC
CDR3aa: CASSQDRRWAKSIQYF

j_gene: TRBJ2-7
d_gene: .
v_gene: TRBV28
abundance: few
CDR3nt: TGTGCCAGCAGTCCACGTAGAACCTACGAGCAGTACTTC
CDR3aa: CASSPRRTYEQYF

j_gene: TRBJ2-1
d_gene: TRBD1
v_gene: TRBV7-2
abundance: .
CDR3nt: TGTGCCAGCAGCCCTGTCAGGGGGCCCAACAATGAGCAGTTCTTC
CDR3aa: CASSPVRGPNNEQFF

j_gene: TRBJ1-3
d_gene: TRBD1
v_gene: TRBV7-9
abundance: many
CDR3nt: TGTGCCAGCAGCTCGGGGACAGGCCACACCATATATTTT
CDR3aa: CASSSGTGHTIYF

j_gene: TRBJ2-7
d_gene: .
v_gene: TRBV7-9
abundance: few
CDR3nt: TGTGCCAGCAGCAAGCCCGGGACCGGCTACGAGCAGTACTTC
CDR3aa: CASSKPGTGYEQYF

j_gene: TRBJ2-2
d_gene: .
v_gene: TRBV7-2
abundance: many
CDR3nt: TGTGCCAGCAGCTTAAAAATGGAGGCTACCACCGGGGAGCTGTTTTTT
CDR3aa: CASSLKMEATTGELFF

j_gene: TRBJ2-5
d_gene: TRBD1
v_gene: TRBV7-2
abundance: many
CDR3nt: TGTGCCAGCAGCTCCCCGGGACAGGTCGATGAGACCCAGTACTTC
CDR3aa: CASSSPGQVDETQYF

j_gene: TRBJ1-5
d_gene: .
v_gene: TRBV6-2/TRBV6-3
abundance: .
CDR3nt: TGTGCCAGCAGTTACCAGGGACCAGGGAGCAATCAGCCCCAGCATTTT
CDR3aa: CASSYQGPGSNQPQHF

j_gene: TRBJ2-3
d_gene: .
v_gene: TRBV12-3/TRBV12-4
abundance: many
CDR3nt: TGTGCCAGCAGTTTTGGGGGGCCAGATACGCAGTATTTT
CDR3aa: CASSFGGPDTQYF

j_gene: TRBJ2-7
d_gene: .
v_gene: TRBV5-1
abundance: many
CDR3nt: TGCGCCAGCAGCTTGGCGGGAGAAGAGCAGTACTTC
CDR3aa: CASSLAGEEQYF

j_gene: TRBJ2-1
d_gene: .
v_gene: TRBV4-1
abundance: .
CDR3nt: TGCGCCAGCAGCCAAGAGGTGGGGACCGGAGGGAGACAGCAGTTCTTC
CDR3aa: CASSQEVGTGGRQQFF

j_gene: TRBJ2-5
d_gene: .
v_gene: TRBV7-9
abundance: many
CDR3nt: TGTGCCAGCAGCCCCGGGGTGGGTTTGAAGACCCAGTACTTC
CDR3aa: CASSPGVGLKTQYF

j_gene: TRBJ2-3
d_gene: TRBD1
v_gene: TRBV7-9
abundance: .
CDR3nt: TGTGCCAGCAGCCCCTTCGGACAGGGAAACACAGATACGCAGTATTTT
CDR3aa: CASSPFGQGNTDTQYF

j_gene: TRBJ2-2
d_gene: .
v_gene: TRBV19
abundance: many
CDR3nt: TGTGCCAGTAGTATAACGCGGAACACCGGGGAGCTGTTTTTT
CDR3aa: CASSITRNTGELFF

j_gene: TRBJ2-3
d_gene: TRBD2
v_gene: TRBV20-1
abundance: few
CDR3nt: TGCAGTGCTCAACCCCGGGGTAGCGGGAGTGAGGCAGATACGCAGTATTTT
CDR3aa: CSAQPRGSGSEADTQYF

j_gene: TRBJ2-3
d_gene: .
v_gene: TRBV27
abundance: .
CDR3nt: TGTGCCAGCAGTATGGGTGCGGAGATTAGCACAGATACGCAGTATTTT
CDR3aa: CASSMGAEISTDTQYF

j_gene: TRBJ1-1
d_gene: .
v_gene: TRBV7-9
abundance: many
CDR3nt: TGTGCCAGCAGCTTAGGGCAGGGGAACACTGAAGCTTTCTTT
CDR3aa: CASSLGQGNTEAFF

j_gene: TRBJ2-1
d_gene: TRBD2
v_gene: TRBV4-2
abundance: .
CDR3nt: TGTGCCAGCAGCCAAAGCGGGGGCTCCTACAGTGAGCAGTTCTTC
CDR3aa: CASSQSGGSYSEQFF

j_gene: TRBJ2-7
d_gene: .
v_gene: TRBV20-1
abundance: .
CDR3nt: TGCAGTGCTTTCCTAGCCCCCTACGAGCAGTACTTC
CDR3aa: CSAFLAPYEQYF

j_gene: TRBJ2-7
d_gene: TRBD1
v_gene: TRBV20-1
abundance: .
CDR3nt: TGCAGTGCCACGACAGGGGGCAACGAGCAGTACTTC
CDR3aa: CSATTGGNEQYF

j_gene: TRBJ2-1
d_gene: TRBD1
v_gene: TRBV27
abundance: few
CDR3nt: TGTGCCAGCAGTTTTTCAGGGGGAGATGAGCAGTTCTTC
CDR3aa: CASSFSGGDEQFF

j_gene: TRBJ2-7
d_gene: .
v_gene: TRBV28
abundance: .
CDR3nt: TGTGCCAGTTTAAGACTAAGCGACGCCTCCTACGAGCAGTACTTC
CDR3aa: CASLRLSDASYEQYF

j_gene: TRBJ1-1
d_gene: TRBD1
v_gene: TRBV12-3/TRBV12-4
abundance: many
CDR3nt: TGTGCCAGCAGTCGGACAGGGCGGCTTCACGAAGCTTTCTTT
CDR3aa: CASSRTGRLHEAFF

j_gene: TRBJ1-1
d_gene: .
v_gene: TRBV10-3
abundance: many
CDR3nt: TGTGCCATCACTACAGGAGGCACTGAAGCTTTCTTT
CDR3aa: CAITTGGTEAFF

j_gene: TRBJ1-5
d_gene: .
v_gene: TRBV20-1
abundance: many
CDR3nt: TGCAGTGCTAGAGACAAACAGGCCCATAGCAATCAGCCCCAGCATTTT
CDR3aa: CSARDKQAHSNQPQHF

j_gene: TRBJ2-2
d_gene: TRBD2
v_gene: TRBV19
abundance: many
CDR3nt: TGTGCCAGTAGTATCGCTAGCGGGAACACCGGGGAGCTGTTTTTT
CDR3aa: CASSIASGNTGELFF

j_gene: TRBJ1-5
d_gene: .
v_gene: TRBV4-1
abundance: few
CDR3nt: TGCGCCAGCAGCCTTACCTCGACAGGAAAGGGAGGCAATCAGCCCCAGCATTTT
CDR3aa: CASSLTSTGKGGNQPQHF

j_gene: TRBJ2-7
d_gene: TRBD1
v_gene: TRBV5-6
abundance: many
CDR3nt: TGTGCCAGCAGCCCACCGGACAGGGCCTACGAGCAGTACTTC
CDR3aa: CASSPPDRAYEQYF

j_gene: TRBJ1-1
d_gene: .
v_gene: TRBV7-6
abundance: many
CDR3nt: TGTGCCAGCAGCTTAGTCGCAGCAAACACTGAAGCTTTCTTT
CDR3aa: CASSLVAANTEAFF

j_gene: TRBJ2-7
d_gene: .
v_gene: TRBV20-1
abundance: many
CDR3nt: TGCAGTGCTAGAGAGACAGAGCGCTACGAGCAGTACTTC
CDR3aa: CSARETERYEQYF

j_gene: TRBJ1-5
d_gene: .
v_gene: TRBV11-2
abundance: .
CDR3nt: TGTGCCAGCAGCTTAGTAGTTCAGTCAGATACGCAGCATTTT
CDR3aa: CASSLVVQSDTQHF

j_gene: TRBJ2-7
d_gene: TRBD2
v_gene: TRBV5-6
abundance: few
CDR3nt: TGTGCCAGCAGTGAGGCGGGAGAGTCCTACGAGCAGTACTTC
CDR3aa: CASSEAGESYEQYF

j_gene: TRBJ2-1
d_gene: .
v_gene: TRBV12-3/TRBV12-4
abundance: .
CDR3nt: TGTGCCAGCACTCAGGAAAGCTCCTACAATGAGCAGTTCTTC
CDR3aa: CASTQESSYNEQFF

j_gene: TRBJ1-5
d_gene: .
v_gene: TRBV7-9
abundance: many
CDR3nt: TGTGCCAGCAGCTCTACGACAGTATTTCAGCCCCAGCATTTT
CDR3aa: CASSSTTVFQPQHF

j_gene: TRBJ1-4
d_gene: .
v_gene: TRBV29-1
abundance: many
CDR3nt: TGCAGCGTCGTGGGCAGATCATCCCATGCAACTAATGAAAAACTGTTTTTT
CDR3aa: CSVVGRSSHATNEKLFF

j_gene: TRBJ2-7
d_gene: .
v_gene: TRBV25-1
abundance: many
CDR3nt: TGTGCCAGCAGTGAAAGTCTGTGGGACGAGCAGTACTTC
CDR3aa: CASSESLWDEQYF

j_gene: TRBJ2-7
d_gene: .
v_gene: TRBV7-2
abundance: many
CDR3nt: TGTGCCAGCAGCTTAGGAGGCAGGGCTCCCTACGAGCAGTACTTC
CDR3aa: CASSLGGRAPYEQYF

j_gene: TRBJ2-3
d_gene: .
v_gene: TRBV2
abundance: many
CDR3nt: TGTGCCAGGACGGGGGCCGGCGCAGATACGCAGTATTTT
CDR3aa: CARTGAGADTQYF

j_gene: TRBJ2-7
d_gene: TRBD1
v_gene: TRBV2
abundance: .
CDR3nt: TGTGCCAGCAGCAAGGGGACAGGGATAACCTACGAGCAGTACTTC
CDR3aa: CASSKGTGITYEQYF

j_gene: TRBJ2-3
d_gene: .
v_gene: TRBV9
abundance: many
CDR3nt: TGTGCCAGCAGCGTAGGTGGTACAGATACGCAGTATTTT
CDR3aa: CASSVGGTDTQYF

j_gene: TRBJ1-6
d_gene: .
v_gene: TRBV23-1
abundance: few
CDR3nt: TGCGCCAGCAGTCAACCTAGGACAGAAGAAAATTCACCCCTCCACTTT
CDR3aa: CASSQPRTEENSPLHF

j_gene: TRBJ2-7
d_gene: TRBD1
v_gene: TRBV4-2
abundance: many
CDR3nt: TGTGCCAGCAGCCAAGAAAGATGGGACAGTAGGGAGCAGTACTTC
CDR3aa: CASSQERWDSREQYF

j_gene: TRBJ2-6
d_gene: .
v_gene: TRBV7-7
abundance: few
CDR3nt: TGTGCTAGCAGCCCGTATATAGCGGATCATCCTCCTGGGGCCAACGTCCTGACTTTC
CDR3aa: CASSPYIADHPPGANVLTF

j_gene: TRBJ2-3
d_gene: .
v_gene: TRBV27
abundance: .
CDR3nt: TGTGCCAGCAGTTTAATTTACAGAGCTAGCACAGATACGCAGTATTTT
CDR3aa: CASSLIYRASTDTQYF

j_gene: TRBJ2-3
d_gene: .
v_gene: TRBV3-1
abundance: many
CDR3nt: TGTGCCAGCAGCCATCCCCAGGAGTGGCGTACTGCTAGCACAGATACGCAGTATTTT
CDR3aa: CASSHPQEWRTASTDTQYF

j_gene: TRBJ2-7
d_gene: .
v_gene: TRBV30
abundance: .
CDR3nt: TGTGCCTGGAGTGTATTGGCCCAGGATATCCTGTACTTC
CDR3aa: CAWSVLAQDILYF

j_gene: TRBJ2-3
d_gene: TRBD2
v_gene: TRBV4-1
abundance: many
CDR3nt: TGCGCCAGCAGCCAAGCAGGTGGACTAGCGGGTGCCGGTGATACGCAGTATTTT
CDR3aa: CASSQAGGLAGAGDTQYF

j_gene: TRBJ2-7
d_gene: TRBD1
v_gene: TRBV5-1
abundance: many
CDR3nt: TGCGCCAGCAGCCCCAAGGACAGGGGGGTGTACGAGCAGTACTTC
CDR3aa: CASSPKDRGVYEQYF

j_gene: TRBJ2-7
d_gene: .
v_gene: TRBV27
abundance: .
CDR3nt: TGTGCCAGCAGGGAGGGCCCCTACGAGCAGTACTTC
CDR3aa: CASREGPYEQYF

j_gene: TRBJ2-1
d_gene: .
v_gene: TRBV27
abundance: .
CDR3nt: TGTGCCAGCAGTCTCGGGAACTACAATGAGCAGTTCTTC
CDR3aa: CASSLGNYNEQFF

j_gene: TRBJ2-3
d_gene: TRBD2
v_gene: TRBV7-9
abundance: .
CDR3nt: TGTGCCAGCAGCTTAGAGGGGCTAGCGGATAGCACAGATACGCGGTATTTT
CDR3aa: CASSLEGLADSTDTRYF